The 23 T cell receptor beta chains below come from one sample, sequenced in a study of blood T cells in healthy people across ages. Primed by a sample-barcoded 5' primer and a J-beta primer mix, a second PCR proceeded for roughly 6 to 12 cycles. A single record per CDR3 protein comes from TCRdb applying MiXCR to the 5' RACE reads. The data contain 590,000 or so distinct CDR3 sequences, roughly 30% of them singletons. The sample was blood. The receptors shown here come from an elderly woman in good health.

This clonotype was recorded many times. The V and J genes are TRBV5-5 and TRBJ2-3; D gene unclear. V lost 3 bases and J 0 bases, leaving 14 bases between the germline ends. The CDR3 runs 16 residues. The germline CDR1 and CDR2 sequences are SGHKS and YYEKEE (reference sequence). The CDR3 here is CASSSSGASSTDTQYF. The CDR3 DNA reads as TGTGCCAGCAGCTCTTCTGGCGCTTCTAGCACAGATACGCAGTATTTT.

There are many counts of this clonotype. The chain couples TRBV7-2 to TRBJ2-1; 8 nucleotides agree with TRBD2. CDR1 and CDR2 (germline): SGHTA, FQGNSA. V was pared by 5 bases and J by 4 bases, with 4 bases of the junction left unmatched. This CDR3 has 14 amino acids. CDR3 in DNA: TGTGCCAGCAGCGTGGGCGGGGGGTACAATGAGCAGTTCTTC. This codes for CASSVGGGYNEQFF.

This clonotype was detected ten times or more. The V gene is TRBV20-1, the J gene TRBJ2-7; the match to TRBD2 covers 9 bases. With V trimmed by 6 bases and J by 5 bases, 14 bases remained unmatched. This CDR3 comprises 15 residues. Per germline, CDR1 DFQATT and CDR2 SNEGSKA (reference sequence). For the CDR3, the DNA is TGCAGTGCGACGGTCCTGGCGGGGGGGATCGACGAGCAGTACTTC. Amino acids: CSATVLAGGIDEQYF.

The table lists this clonotype with many counts. This rearrangement joins TRBV4-2 to TRBJ2-7; D is ambiguous. Trimming took 0 bases from V and 7 from J, leaving 10 bases between them. The germline V gene has CDR1 LGHNA and CDR2 YNFKEQ. The CDR3 sequence is 13 residues long. The CDR3 here is CASSQELQMEQYF. The CDR3 DNA reads TGTGCCAGCAGCCAAGAACTCCAAATGGAGCAGTACTTC.

This clonotype has at least ten counts. The chain is built from TRBV7-3 and TRBJ2-3; 10 nucleotides line up with TRBD1. V lost 2 bases, J lost 6 bases, and 5 bases stayed unmatched. Germline CDR1 is SGHTA and CDR2 is FQGTGA. This CDR3 has 15 amino acids. The CDR3 region is CASSLYRDRGDTQYF. The CDR3 region has the DNA TGTGCCAGCAGCTTATATCGGGACAGGGGCGATACGCAGTATTTT.

A single count supports this clonotype. The rearrangement joins TRBV9 to TRBJ1-5; D is uncertain. The CDR3 is made up of 13 amino acids. Trimming shortened V by 0 bases and J by 7 bases, and 8 bases separated the two germline ends. Germline CDR1 reads SGDLS; CDR2 reads YYNGEE. The DNA for the CDR3 is TGTGCCAGCAGCGTAGATGAGGGACAGCCCCAGCATTTT. It specifies CASSVDEGQPQHF.

Note on this clonotype: This could be a read error, since a much larger clone is one nucleotide away. The chain recombines TRBV2 with TRBJ1-5, with D hard to call. The V gene's germline CDR1 is SNHLY and CDR2 FYNNEI. The CDR3 is made up of 12 amino acids. This CDR3 reads CTSTSDNQPQHF. The CDR3 nucleotides read TGTACCAGCACCTCGGATAATCAGCCCCAGCATTTT.

This clonotype has at least ten counts. This chain connects TRBV7-3 to TRBJ2-3; a weak D match, TRBD1 (5 bases). V lost 5 bases to trimming and J lost 3 bases, with 12 bases between them. Looked up from germline, CDR1 is SGHTA and CDR2 is FQGTGA. CDR3 size: 14 residues. The CDR3 region has the DNA TGTGCCAGCAGCCTCGTGGGGCGTACAGATACGCAGTATTTT. Protein: CASSLVGRTDTQYF.

Worth noting for this clonotype: It may be a read error: a sequence one base away is much more abundant. The CDR3 coding sequence is TGTGCCAGCAGTGACACGGGGTTAGAGACCCAGTACTTC. Protein: CASSDTGLETQYF. The chain uses TRBV6-1 and TRBJ2-7, with D perhaps TRBD2 (5 bases). The J call is uncertain, as TRBJ2-5 better fits the DNA end. The CDR3 has 13 residues. CDR1 is MNHNS and CDR2 is SASEGT in the germline V gene.

Many counts were recorded for this clonotype. The rearrangement joins TRBV7-3 to TRBJ1-4; no firm D call. The germline gives CDR1 SGHTA, CDR2 FQGTGA. CDR3 length: 16 residues. Trimming took 5 bases from V and 0 from J, leaving 13 bases between them. CDR3 in amino acids: CASSTTTSATNEKLFF. CDR3 coding DNA: TGTGCCAGCAGCACGACAACATCTGCAACTAATGAAAAACTGTTTTTT.

About this clonotype itself: This may arise from a read error, as a much more abundant clone is one base away. J is TRBJ1-5 and V is TRBV10-3; TRBD1 is a possible D gene (6 bases). V was shortened by 2 bases and J by 6 bases, with 14 bases between the two germline ends. Germline V gene data show CDR1 as ENHRY and CDR2 as SYGVKD. The CDR3 length is 15 residues. The CDR3 protein is CAISEGRGASQPQHF. CDR3 nucleotide sequence: TGTGCCATCAGTGAGGGACGGGGGGCGAGTCAGCCCCAGCATTTT.

This clonotype was observed a handful of times. A read error is possible here, since a much larger clone lies one base away. The rearrangement joins TRBV9 to TRBJ2-6, with TRBD1 as a possible D gene (5 bases). With 0 bases removed from V and 4 bases from J, the gap between germline ends came to 17 bases. Germline lookup yields CDR1 SGDLS and CDR2 YYNGEE. The CDR3 loop spans 18 amino acids. CDR3 coding DNA: TGTGCCAGCAGCGTAGGAGGCAGGGATATGATAGGGGCCAACGTCCTGACTTTC. It codes for CASSVGGRDMIGANVLTF. The full variable domain, in which reference TRBV9 and TRBJ2-6 provide the parts outside the CDR3, is DSGVTQTPKHLITATGQRVTLRCSPRSGDLSVYWYQQSLDQGLQFLIQYYNGEERAKGNILERFSAQQFPDLHSELNLSSLELGDSALYFCASSVGGRDMIGANVLTFGAGSRLTVL.

The genes are TRBV30 and TRBJ2-7, with D perhaps given as TRBD1 or TRBD2 (6 bases each). CDR3 length: 14 residues. The ends were cut back, 4 bases at V and 5 bases at J, with 18 bases in the middle. The V gene's germline CDR1 is GTSNPN and CDR2 SVGIG (reference sequence). The CDR3 region is CAWNSGAGEDEQYF. The CDR3 DNA is TGTGCCTGGAACTCCGGGGCAGGGGAGGACGAGCAGTACTTC. The full variable domain, its missing parts supplied by reference TRBV30 and TRBJ2-7, is SQTIHQWPATLVQPVGSPLSLECTVEGTSNPNLYWYRQAAGRGLQLLFYSVGIGQISSEVPQNLSASRPQDRQFILSSKKLLLSDSGFYLCAWNSGAGEDEQYFGPGTRLTVT.

This clonotype was counted ten times or more. The V call is TRBV3-1, the J call TRBJ1-2; TRBD1 is a possible D gene (5 bases). The CDR3 is 16 amino acids. Germline CDR1 and CDR2: LGHDT and YNNKEL (reference sequence). Trimming stripped 7 bases from V and 1 base from J, with 19 bases between. Here the CDR3 reads CASNQGTPTVNYGYTF. In DNA form, the CDR3 reads TGTGCCAGCAATCAAGGGACCCCGACAGTTAACTATGGCTACACCTTC.

This clonotype showed up just a few times. The chain couples TRBV4-3 to TRBJ1-6; D possibly corresponds to TRBD1 (5 bases). This CDR3 comprises 15 residues. Germline V lookup: CDR1 LGHNA, CDR2 YSLEER. V was trimmed by 1 base and J by 7 bases, leaving 11 bases between them. The CDR3 reads CASSQGRGVNSPLHF. CDR3 sequence (DNA): TGCGCCAGCAGCCAAGGTCGGGGGGTAAATTCACCCCTCCACTTT.

This clonotype was counted many times. This chain links TRBV20-1 with TRBJ1-6; D is perhaps TRBD1 (6 bases). CDR3 length: 14 amino acids. V lost 3 bases and J lost 10, with 16 bases in between. Germline V gene sequence: CDR1 DFQATT, CDR2 SNEGSKA (reference sequence). CDR3 sequence: CSARETGGGSPLHF. In DNA form, the CDR3 reads TGCAGTGCTAGGGAGACAGGTGGTGGCTCACCCCTCCACTTT.

V usage is TRBV15 and J usage is TRBJ2-2, with TRBD1 matching 7 bases. V lost 9 bases and J lost 3; bases outside the gene matches: 7. CDR1 and CDR2 (germline): LNHNV, YYDKDF (reference sequence). This CDR3 spans 14 amino acids. In DNA form, the CDR3 reads TGTGCCACTCGGGACAGACCATACACCGGGGAGCTGTTTTTT. It translates to CATRDRPYTGELFF.

The sample holds many counts of this clonotype. V usage is TRBV19 and J usage is TRBJ2-5; possible D gene TRBD1, 6 bases. The J call may be incorrect, as the DNA end agrees better with TRBJ2-7. Germline values: CDR1 LNHDA, CDR2 SQIVND (reference sequence). The CDR3 contains 12 residues. The CDR3 is CASSIRRGEQYF. As DNA, the CDR3 is TGTGCCAGTAGTATCCGCAGGGGCGAGCAGTACTTC.

This clonotype has a count of ten or more. V gene TRBV7-8 combines with J gene TRBJ2-3, with TRBD2 identical over 7 bases. The CDR3 contains 15 residues. V lost 4 bases to trimming and J lost 0 bases; unmatched junction nucleotides: 4. Germline CDR1 SGHVS, CDR2 FQNEAQ. CDR3: CASSSGTTSTDTQYF. The CDR3 nucleotides read TGTGCCAGCAGCTCCGGGACTACCAGCACAGATACGCAGTATTTT.

V is TRBV7-8 and J is TRBJ2-5; D may be TRBD2 (6 bases). The CDR3 is 18 residues long. V lost 1 base to trimming and J lost 6 bases, with 24 bases between them. Germline values: CDR1 SGHVS, CDR2 FQNEAQ. The CDR3 region is CASSLVGRGRSDGKTQYF. DNA for the CDR3: TGTGCCAGCAGCTTAGTCGGGCGGGGCCGCTCCGATGGGAAGACCCAGTACTTC.

Turning to this clonotype: This may come from a read error, since a much larger clone is one base off. CDR3 in amino acids: CASGYRYEQCF. The CDR3 DNA is TGTGCCAGTGGATACAGGTACGAGCAGTGCTTC. J is TRBJ2-7 and V is TRBV19; D is perhaps TRBD1 (5 bases). The germline V gene has CDR1 LNHDA and CDR2 SQIVND (reference sequence). The CDR3 covers 11 residues.

V is TRBV7-9 and J is TRBJ2-5; unclear D gene. Germline CDR1 and CDR2: SEHNR and FQNEAQ (reference sequence). Trimming took 5 bases from V and 5 from J, leaving 21 bases between them. The CDR3 loop spans 16 amino acids. Written as DNA, the CDR3 is TGTGCCAGCAGCACATTCCGGGCTCCCCTGGCGGAGACCCAGTACTTC. It is translated as CASSTFRAPLAETQYF.

With respect to this clonotype: A read error may be the cause here, since a much bigger clone is one base away. The rearrangement links TRBV6-5 to TRBJ2-1; 11 bases align to TRBD2. CDR1 and CDR2 (germline): MNHEY, SVGAGI. The CDR3 extends over 15 amino acids. The CDR3 region has the DNA TGTGCCCGCAGGGGGGCTAGCGGGGGGTACAATGAGCAGTTCTTC. Translation: CARRGASGGYNEQFF.